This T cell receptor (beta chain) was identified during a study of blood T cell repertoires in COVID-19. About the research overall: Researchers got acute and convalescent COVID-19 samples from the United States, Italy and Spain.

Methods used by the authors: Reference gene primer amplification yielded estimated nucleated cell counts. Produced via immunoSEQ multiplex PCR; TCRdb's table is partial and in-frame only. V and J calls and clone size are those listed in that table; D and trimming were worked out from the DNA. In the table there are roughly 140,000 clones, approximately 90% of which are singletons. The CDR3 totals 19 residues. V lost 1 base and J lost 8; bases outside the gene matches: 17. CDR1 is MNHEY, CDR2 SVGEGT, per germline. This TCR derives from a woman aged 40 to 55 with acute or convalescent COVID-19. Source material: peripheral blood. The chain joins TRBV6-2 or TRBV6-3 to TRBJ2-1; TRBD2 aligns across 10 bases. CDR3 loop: CASSYWEAGGNRVLDEQFF. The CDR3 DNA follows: TGTGCCAGCAGTTACTGGGAAGCGGGAGGGAACCGCGTTCTCGATGAGCAGTTCTTC.